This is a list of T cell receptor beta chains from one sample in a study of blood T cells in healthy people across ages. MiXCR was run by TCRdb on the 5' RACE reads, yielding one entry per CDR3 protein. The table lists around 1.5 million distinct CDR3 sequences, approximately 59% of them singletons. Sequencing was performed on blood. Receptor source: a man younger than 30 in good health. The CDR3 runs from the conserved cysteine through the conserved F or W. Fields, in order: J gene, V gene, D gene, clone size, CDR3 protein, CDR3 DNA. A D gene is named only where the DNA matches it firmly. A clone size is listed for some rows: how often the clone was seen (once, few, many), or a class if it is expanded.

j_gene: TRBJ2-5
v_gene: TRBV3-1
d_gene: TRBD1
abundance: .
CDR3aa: CASSQRTGGGEQYF
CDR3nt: TGTGCCAGCAGCCAAAGGACAGGGGGTGGTGAGCAGTACTTC

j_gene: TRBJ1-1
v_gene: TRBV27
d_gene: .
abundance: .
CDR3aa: CASSLGFSTEAFF
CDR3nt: TGTGCCAGCAGTTTAGGGTTTAGCACTGAAGCTTTCTTT

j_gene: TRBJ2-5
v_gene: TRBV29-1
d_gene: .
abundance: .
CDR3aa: CSVQPGLRQETQYF
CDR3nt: TGCAGCGTGCAGCCAGGACTCCGACAAGAGACCCAGTACTTC

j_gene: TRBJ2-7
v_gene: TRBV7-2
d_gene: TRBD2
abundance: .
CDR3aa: CASSPLWRGAYEQYF
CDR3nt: TGTGCCAGCAGCCCCCTCTGGCGGGGGGCCTACGAGCAGTACTTC

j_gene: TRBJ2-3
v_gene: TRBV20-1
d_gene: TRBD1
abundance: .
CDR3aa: CSAGTGPPNLVQYF
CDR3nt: TGCAGTGCTGGGACAGGTCCACCGAATTTGGTGCAGTATTTT

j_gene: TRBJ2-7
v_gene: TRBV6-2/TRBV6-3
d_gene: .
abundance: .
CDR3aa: CASSRDKTGLYEQYF
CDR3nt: TGTGCCAGCTCGAGGGATAAGACAGGCCTCTACGAGCAGTACTTC

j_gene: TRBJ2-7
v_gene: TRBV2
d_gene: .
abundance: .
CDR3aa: CASSPPQGHEQYF
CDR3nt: TGTGCCAGCAGTCCCCCCCAGGGTCACGAGCAGTACTTC

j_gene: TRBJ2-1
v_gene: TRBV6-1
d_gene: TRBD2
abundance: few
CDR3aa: CASSLSGLAGDNEQFF
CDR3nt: TGTGCCAGCAGCCTAAGCGGACTAGCGGGAGACAATGAGCAGTTCTTC

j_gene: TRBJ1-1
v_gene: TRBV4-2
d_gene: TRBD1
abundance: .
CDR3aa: CASSQVDRVNTEAFF
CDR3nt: TGTGCCAGCAGCCAAGTCGACAGGGTGAACACTGAAGCTTTCTTT

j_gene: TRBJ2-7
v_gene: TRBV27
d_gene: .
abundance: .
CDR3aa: CASRLGLSSYEQYF
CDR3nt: TGTGCCAGCAGGTTGGGCCTGAGCTCCTACGAGCAGTACTTC

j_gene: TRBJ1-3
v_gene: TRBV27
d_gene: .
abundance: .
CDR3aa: CASSLLAGNTIYF
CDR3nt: TGTGCCAGCAGCTTACTGGCTGGAAACACCATATATTTT

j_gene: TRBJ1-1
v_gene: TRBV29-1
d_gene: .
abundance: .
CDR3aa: CSLLPVGHSAAFF
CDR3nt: TGCAGCTTACTCCCAGTTGGGCATTCCGCAGCTTTCTTT

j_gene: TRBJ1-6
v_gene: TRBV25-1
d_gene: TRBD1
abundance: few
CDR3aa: CASSDRFGGTEPLHF
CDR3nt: TGTGCCAGCAGTGATAGGTTTGGGGGGACAGAACCCCTCCACTTT

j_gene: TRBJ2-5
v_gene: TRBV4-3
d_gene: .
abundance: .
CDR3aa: CASSQDWGERETQYF
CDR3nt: TGCGCCAGCAGTCAAGATTGGGGGGAAAGGGAGACCCAGTACTTC

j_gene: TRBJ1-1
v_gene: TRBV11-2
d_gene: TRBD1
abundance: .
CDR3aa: CASNTRGLGNTEAFF
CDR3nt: TGTGCCAGCAACACGAGGGGGCTAGGGAACACTGAAGCTTTCTTT

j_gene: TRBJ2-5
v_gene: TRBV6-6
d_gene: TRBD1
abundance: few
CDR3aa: CASLPPGTGGFLETQYF
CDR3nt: TGTGCCAGCCTTCCCCCCGGGACAGGGGGATTTTTGGAGACCCAGTACTTC

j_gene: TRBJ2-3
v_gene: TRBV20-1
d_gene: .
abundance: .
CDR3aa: CSARDPLEGGTDTQYF
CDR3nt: TGCAGTGCTAGAGACCCCTTGGAGGGGGGCACAGATACGCAGTATTTT

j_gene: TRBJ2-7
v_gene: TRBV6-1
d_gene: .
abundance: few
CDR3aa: CASSEWRQPHEQYF
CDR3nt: TGTGCCAGCAGTGAATGGAGGCAACCCCACGAGCAGTACTTC

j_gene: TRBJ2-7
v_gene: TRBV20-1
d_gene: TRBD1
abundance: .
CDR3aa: CSARFPGQGYSYEQYF
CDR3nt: TGCAGTGCTAGATTCCCGGGACAGGGATATTCCTACGAGCAGTACTTC

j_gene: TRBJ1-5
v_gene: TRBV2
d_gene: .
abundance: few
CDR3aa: CASRPGRVNQPQHF
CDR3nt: TGTGCCAGCCGCCCCGGACGGGTCAATCAGCCCCAGCATTTT

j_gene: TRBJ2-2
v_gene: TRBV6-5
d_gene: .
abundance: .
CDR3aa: CASSYEGREYTGELFF
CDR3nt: TGTGCCAGCAGTTACGAGGGCAGGGAGTACACCGGGGAGCTGTTTTTT

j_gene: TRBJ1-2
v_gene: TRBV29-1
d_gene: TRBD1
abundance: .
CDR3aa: CSVATGGLVDYGYTF
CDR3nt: TGCAGCGTCGCGACAGGGGGCCTTGTAGACTATGGCTACACCTTC

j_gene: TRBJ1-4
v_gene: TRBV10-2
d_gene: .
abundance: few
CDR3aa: CASGPAGEKLFF
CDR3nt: TGCGCCAGCGGACCGGCCGGGGAAAAACTGTTTTTT

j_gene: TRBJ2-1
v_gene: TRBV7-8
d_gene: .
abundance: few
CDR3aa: CASSLDPFWAYEQFF
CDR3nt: TGTGCCAGCAGCTTAGACCCATTTTGGGCCTATGAGCAGTTCTTC

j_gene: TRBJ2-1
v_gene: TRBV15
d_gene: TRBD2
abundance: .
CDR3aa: CATSRISGTRLYNEQFF
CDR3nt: TGTGCCACCAGCAGGATCTCCGGGACTAGACTTTACAATGAGCAGTTCTTC

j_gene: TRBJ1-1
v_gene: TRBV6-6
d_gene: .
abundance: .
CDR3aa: CASSYIGANTEAFF
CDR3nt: TGTGCCAGCAGTTACATCGGTGCGAACACTGAAGCTTTCTTT

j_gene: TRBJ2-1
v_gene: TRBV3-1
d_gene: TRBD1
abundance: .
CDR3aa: CASSQGDRKQFF
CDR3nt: TGTGCCAGCAGCCAAGGGGACAGAAAGCAGTTCTTC

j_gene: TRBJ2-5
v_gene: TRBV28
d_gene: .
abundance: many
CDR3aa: CASSLTPGPTETQYF
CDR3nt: TGTGCCAGCAGTTTAACGCCGGGCCCAACCGAGACCCAGTACTTC

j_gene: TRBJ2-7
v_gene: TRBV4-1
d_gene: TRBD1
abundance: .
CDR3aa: CASSSQGAPAYEQYF
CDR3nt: TGCGCCAGCAGCTCACAGGGGGCGCCAGCCTACGAGCAGTACTTC

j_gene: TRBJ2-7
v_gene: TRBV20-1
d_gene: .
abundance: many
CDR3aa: CSARGSTDYEQYF
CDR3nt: TGCAGTGCTAGAGGATCCACCGACTACGAGCAGTACTTC

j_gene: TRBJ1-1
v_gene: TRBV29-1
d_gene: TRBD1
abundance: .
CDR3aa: CSATGDMNTEAFF
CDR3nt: TGCAGCGCCACAGGGGACATGAACACTGAAGCTTTCTTT

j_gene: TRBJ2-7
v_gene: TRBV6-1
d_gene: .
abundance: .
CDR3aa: CASRPNRYEQYF
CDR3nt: TGTGCCAGCAGACCCAACAGATACGAGCAGTACTTC

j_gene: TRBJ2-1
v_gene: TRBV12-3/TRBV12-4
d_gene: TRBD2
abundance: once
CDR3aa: CASSGLGLAQSSYNEQFF
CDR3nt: TGTGCCAGCAGCGGGTTGGGACTAGCCCAGAGCTCCTACAATGAGCAGTTCTTC

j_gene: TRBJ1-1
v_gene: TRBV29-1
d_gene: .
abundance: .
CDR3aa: CSVLGAIEAFF
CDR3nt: TGCAGCGTTTTGGGAGCGATTGAAGCTTTCTTT

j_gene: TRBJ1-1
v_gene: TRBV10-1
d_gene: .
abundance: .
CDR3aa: CASSDPGQPNTEAFF
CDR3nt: TGCGCCAGCAGTGATCCCGGACAGCCGAACACTGAAGCTTTCTTT

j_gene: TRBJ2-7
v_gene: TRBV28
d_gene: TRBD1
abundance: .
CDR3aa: CASSYNPPGQGNYEQYF
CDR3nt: TGTGCCAGCAGTTATAACCCACCGGGACAGGGAAATTACGAGCAGTACTTC

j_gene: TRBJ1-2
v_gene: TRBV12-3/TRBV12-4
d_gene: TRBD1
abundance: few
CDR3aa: CASSGPGQGNYGYTF
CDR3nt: TGTGCCAGCAGCGGCCCCGGACAGGGAAACTATGGCTACACCTTC

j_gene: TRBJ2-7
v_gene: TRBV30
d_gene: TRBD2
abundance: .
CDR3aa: CAWRVRLLAGAYEQYF
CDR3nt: TGTGCCTGGAGAGTGCGGTTACTAGCGGGAGCCTACGAGCAGTACTTC

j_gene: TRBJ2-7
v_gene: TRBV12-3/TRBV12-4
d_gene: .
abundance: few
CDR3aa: CASSPRLEGEQYF
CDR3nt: TGTGCCAGCAGTCCCCGGCTGGAGGGCGAGCAGTACTTC

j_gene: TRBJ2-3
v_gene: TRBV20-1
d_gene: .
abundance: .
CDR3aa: CSARDTRGPADTQYF
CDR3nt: TGCAGTGCTAGAGATACACGGGGGCCCGCAGATACGCAGTATTTT

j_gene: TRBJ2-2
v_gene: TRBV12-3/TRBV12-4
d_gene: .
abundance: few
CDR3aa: CASSLKGTGELFF
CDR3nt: TGTGCCAGCAGTTTAAAGGGCACCGGGGAGCTGTTTTTT

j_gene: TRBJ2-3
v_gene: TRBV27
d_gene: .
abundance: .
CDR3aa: CASSSRIRRQDGADTQYF
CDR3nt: TGTGCCAGCAGTTCTAGAATCCGAAGGCAGGACGGGGCAGATACGCAGTATTTT

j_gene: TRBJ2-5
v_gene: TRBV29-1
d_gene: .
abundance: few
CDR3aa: CSVDRDSTGREQYF
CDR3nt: TGCAGCGTTGATAGGGACTCGACAGGGCGGGAGCAGTACTTC

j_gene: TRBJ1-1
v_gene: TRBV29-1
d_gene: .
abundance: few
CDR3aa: CSVERAGNTEAFF
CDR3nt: TGCAGCGTTGAAAGGGCGGGAAACACTGAAGCTTTCTTT

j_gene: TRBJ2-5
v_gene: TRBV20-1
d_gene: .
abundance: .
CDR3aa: CSAEYPGLAGGETQYF
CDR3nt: TGCAGTGCAGAATACCCCGGACTAGCAGGGGGGGAGACCCAGTACTTC

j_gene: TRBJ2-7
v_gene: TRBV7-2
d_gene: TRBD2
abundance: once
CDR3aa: CASSITSGSVYEQYF
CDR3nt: TGTGCCAGCAGCATAACTAGCGGGAGTGTATACGAGCAGTACTTC

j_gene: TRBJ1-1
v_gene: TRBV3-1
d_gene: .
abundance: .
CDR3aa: CASSHGPGAFF
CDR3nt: TGTGCCAGCAGCCATGGACCTGGAGCTTTCTTT

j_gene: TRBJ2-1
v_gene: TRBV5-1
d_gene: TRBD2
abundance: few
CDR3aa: CASSLLSSGSNEQFF
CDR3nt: TGCGCCAGCAGCTTGCTTTCTAGCGGGAGTAATGAGCAGTTCTTC

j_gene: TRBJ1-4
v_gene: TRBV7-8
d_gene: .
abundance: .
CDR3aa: CASSPYPLRKLFF
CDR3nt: TGTGCCAGCAGCCCGTACCCCCTCCGGAAACTGTTTTTT

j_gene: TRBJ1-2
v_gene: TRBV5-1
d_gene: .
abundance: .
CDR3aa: CASSLAGRGFGYTF
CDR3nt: TGCGCCAGCAGCTTGGCCGGGCGGGGTTTTGGCTACACCTTC

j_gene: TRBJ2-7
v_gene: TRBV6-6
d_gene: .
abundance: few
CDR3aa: CASSYSRDTSYEQYF
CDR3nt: TGTGCCAGCAGTTACTCCCGGGACACCTCCTACGAGCAGTACTTC

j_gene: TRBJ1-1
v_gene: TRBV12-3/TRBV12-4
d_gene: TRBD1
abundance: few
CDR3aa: CASSSLTGSNTEAFF
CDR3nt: TGTGCCAGCAGTTCCCTGACAGGGAGTAACACTGAAGCTTTCTTT

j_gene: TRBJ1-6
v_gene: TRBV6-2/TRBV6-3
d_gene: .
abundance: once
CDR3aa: CASSYGGIGASPLHF
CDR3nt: TGTGCCAGCAGTTACGGCGGGATTGGCGCGTCACCCCTCCACTTT

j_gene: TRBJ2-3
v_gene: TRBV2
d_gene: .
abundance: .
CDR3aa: CASSGGTVTDTQYF
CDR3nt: TGTGCCAGCAGTGGGGGGACTGTCACAGATACGCAGTATTTT

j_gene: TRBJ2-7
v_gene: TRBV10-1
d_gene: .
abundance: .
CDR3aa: CASRPSGGLSYEQYF
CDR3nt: TGCGCCAGCAGACCTTCTGGGGGCCTCTCCTACGAGCAGTACTTC

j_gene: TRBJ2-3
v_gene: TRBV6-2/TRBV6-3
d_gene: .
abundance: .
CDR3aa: CASTRGGTSTDTQYF
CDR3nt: TGTGCCAGCACCAGGGGCGGTACTAGCACAGATACGCAGTATTTT

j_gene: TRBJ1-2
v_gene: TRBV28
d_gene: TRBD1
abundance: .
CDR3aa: CASSGNRDRNGYTF
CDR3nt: TGTGCCAGCAGTGGGAATAGGGACAGGAATGGCTACACCTTC